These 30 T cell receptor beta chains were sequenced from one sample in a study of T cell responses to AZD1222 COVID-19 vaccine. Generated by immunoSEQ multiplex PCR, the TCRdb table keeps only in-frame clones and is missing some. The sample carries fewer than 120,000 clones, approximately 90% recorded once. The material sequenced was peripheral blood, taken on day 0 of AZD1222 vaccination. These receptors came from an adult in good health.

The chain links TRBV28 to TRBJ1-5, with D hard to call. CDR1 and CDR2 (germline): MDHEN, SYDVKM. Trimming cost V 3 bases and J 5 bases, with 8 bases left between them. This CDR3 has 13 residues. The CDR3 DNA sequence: TGTGCCAGCAGTTTCGATTTCTATCAGCCCCAGCATTTT. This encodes CASSFDFYQPQHF.

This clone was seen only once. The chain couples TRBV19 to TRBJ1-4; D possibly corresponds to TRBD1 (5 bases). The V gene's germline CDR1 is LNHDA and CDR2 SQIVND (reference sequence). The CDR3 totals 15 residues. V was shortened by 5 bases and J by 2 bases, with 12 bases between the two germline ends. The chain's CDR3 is CASSRTTVTNEKLFF. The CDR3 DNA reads TGTGCCAGTAGTCGCACGACAGTGACTAATGAAAAACTGTTTTTT.

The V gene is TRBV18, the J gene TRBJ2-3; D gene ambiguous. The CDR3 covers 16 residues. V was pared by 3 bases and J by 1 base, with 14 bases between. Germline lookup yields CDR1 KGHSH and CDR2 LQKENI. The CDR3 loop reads CASSPSPGRGTDTQYF. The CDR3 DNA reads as TGTGCCAGCTCACCGAGTCCGGGTCGAGGCACAGATACGCAGTATTTT.

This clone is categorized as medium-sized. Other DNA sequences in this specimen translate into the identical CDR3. The CDR3 DNA is TGTGCCAGCAGCTTAGCGGGCGGGCCCAATCAGCCCCAGCATTTT. Translation: CASSLAGGPNQPQHF. The chain recombines TRBV7-2 with TRBJ1-5; D is undetermined. V dropped 0 bases and J dropped 3 bases, with 9 bases sitting between them. CDR1 is SGHTA and CDR2 is FQGNSA in the germline V gene. This CDR3 is built from 15 residues. The full variable domain, with the rest looked up from reference TRBV7-2 and TRBJ1-5, is GAGVSQSPSNKVTEKGKDVELRCDPISGHTALYWYRQSLGQGLEFLIYFQGNSAPDKSGLPSDRFSAERTGGSVSTLTIQRTQQEDSAVYLCASSLAGGPNQPQHFGDGTRLSIL.

For the CDR3, the DNA is TGTGCCACCAGCAGAGATGACAGGACAGGAAACACCATATATTTT. This translates into CATSRDDRTGNTIYF. The chain is built from TRBV15 and TRBJ1-3; maybe TRBD1 (6 bases). V shed 0 bases and J shed 4 bases, with 10 bases lying between them. Germline V CDR1 and CDR2: LNHNV, YYDKDF (reference sequence). This CDR3 contains 15 residues.

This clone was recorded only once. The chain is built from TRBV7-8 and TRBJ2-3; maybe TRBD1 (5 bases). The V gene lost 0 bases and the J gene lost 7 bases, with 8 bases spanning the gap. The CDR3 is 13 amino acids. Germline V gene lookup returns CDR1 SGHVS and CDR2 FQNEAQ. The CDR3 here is CASSLAGPNTQYF. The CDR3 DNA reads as TGTGCCAGCAGCTTAGCGGGGCCAAATACGCAGTATTTT.

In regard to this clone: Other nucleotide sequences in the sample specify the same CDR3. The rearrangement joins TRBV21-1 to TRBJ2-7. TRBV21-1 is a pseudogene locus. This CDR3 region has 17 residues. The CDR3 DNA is TGTGCCAGCAGTAAAGCCCATCCACCCCCGTCCTCCTACGAGCAGTACTTC. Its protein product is CASSKAHPPPSSYEQYF.

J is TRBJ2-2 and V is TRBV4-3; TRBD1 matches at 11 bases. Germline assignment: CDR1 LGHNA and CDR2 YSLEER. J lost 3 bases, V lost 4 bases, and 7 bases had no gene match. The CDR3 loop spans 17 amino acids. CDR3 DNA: TGCGCCAGCAGCCGAATAAAGGGACAGGGGGACACCGGGGAGCTGTTTTTT. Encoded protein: CASSRIKGQGDTGELFF.

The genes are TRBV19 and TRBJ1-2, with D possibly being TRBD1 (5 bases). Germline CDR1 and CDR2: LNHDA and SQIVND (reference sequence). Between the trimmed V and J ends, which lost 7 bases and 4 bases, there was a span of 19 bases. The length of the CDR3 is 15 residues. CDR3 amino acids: CASILSGGPGYGYTF. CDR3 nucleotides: TGTGCCAGTATCCTATCCGGGGGTCCCGGCTATGGCTACACCTTC.

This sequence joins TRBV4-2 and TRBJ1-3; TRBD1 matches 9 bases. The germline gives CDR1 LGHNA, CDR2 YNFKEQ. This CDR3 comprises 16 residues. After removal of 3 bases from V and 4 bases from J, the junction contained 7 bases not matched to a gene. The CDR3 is CASSHQQGAAGNTIYF. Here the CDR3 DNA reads TGTGCCAGCAGCCACCAACAGGGGGCAGCCGGAAACACCATATATTTT.

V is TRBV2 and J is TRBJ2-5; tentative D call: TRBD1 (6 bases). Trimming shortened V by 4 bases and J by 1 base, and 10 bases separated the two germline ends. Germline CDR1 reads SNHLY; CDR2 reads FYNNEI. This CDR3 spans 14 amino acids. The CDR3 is CASSVDRSQETQYF. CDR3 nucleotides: TGTGCCAGCAGTGTTGACAGGAGCCAAGAGACCCAGTACTTC.

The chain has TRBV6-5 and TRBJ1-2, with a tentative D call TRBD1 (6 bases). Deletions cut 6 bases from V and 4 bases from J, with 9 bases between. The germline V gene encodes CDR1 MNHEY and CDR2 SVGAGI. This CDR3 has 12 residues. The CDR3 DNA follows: TGTGCCAGCAGGGAGACAGGCTATGGCTACACCTTC. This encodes CASRETGYGYTF.

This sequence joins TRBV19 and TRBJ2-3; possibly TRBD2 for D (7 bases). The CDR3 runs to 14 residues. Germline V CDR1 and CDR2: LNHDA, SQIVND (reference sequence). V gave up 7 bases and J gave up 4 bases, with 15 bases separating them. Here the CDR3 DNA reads TGTGCCAGTACCTATCGGGGGGCCGCAGATACGCAGTATTTT. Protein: CASTYRGAADTQYF.

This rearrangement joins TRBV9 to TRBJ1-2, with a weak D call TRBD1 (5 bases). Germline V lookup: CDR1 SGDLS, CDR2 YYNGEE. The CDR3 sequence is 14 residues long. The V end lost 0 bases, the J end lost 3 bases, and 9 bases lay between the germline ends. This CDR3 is CASSVVAGDYGYTF. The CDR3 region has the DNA TGTGCCAGCAGCGTAGTTGCGGGGGACTATGGCTACACCTTC.

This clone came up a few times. The CDR3 spells CASSLEAVANTEAFF. CDR3 DNA: TGTGCCAGCAGCTTAGAGGCCGTTGCGAACACTGAAGCTTTCTTT. V and J are TRBV7-2 and TRBJ1-1; no clear D gene. Deletions cut 1 base from V and 1 base from J, with 10 bases between. The length of the CDR3 is 15 residues. Looked up from germline, CDR1 is SGHTA and CDR2 is FQGNSA.

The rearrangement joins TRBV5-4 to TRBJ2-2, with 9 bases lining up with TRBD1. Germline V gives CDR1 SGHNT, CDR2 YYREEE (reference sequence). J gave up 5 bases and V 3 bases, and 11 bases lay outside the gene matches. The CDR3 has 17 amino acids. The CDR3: CASSSPLGQGGTGELFF. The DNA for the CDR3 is TGTGCCAGCAGCTCTCCCCTGGGACAGGGTGGAACCGGGGAGCTGTTTTTT. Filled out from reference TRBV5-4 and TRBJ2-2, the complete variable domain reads ETGVTQSPTHLIKTRGQQVTLRCSSQSGHNTVSWYQQALGQGPQFIFQYYREEENGRGNFPPRFSGLQFPNYSSELNVNALELDDSALYLCASSSPLGQGGTGELFFGEGSRLTVL.

CDR3 amino acids: CSASNNRAGGKLFF. The DNA for the CDR3 is TGCAGTGCTAGTAACAACCGCGCCGGCGGAAAACTGTTTTTT. The V gene is TRBV20-1, the J gene TRBJ1-4; D unresolved. Trimming left V 3 bases short and J 10 bases short, with 18 bases between. This CDR3 is 14 amino acids long. CDR1 and CDR2 (germline): DFQATT, SNEGSKA (reference sequence).

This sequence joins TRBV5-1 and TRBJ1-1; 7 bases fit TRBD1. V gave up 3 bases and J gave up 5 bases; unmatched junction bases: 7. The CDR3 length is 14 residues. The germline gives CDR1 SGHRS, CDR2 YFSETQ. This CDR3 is CASSSDRRGTEAFF. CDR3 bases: TGCGCCAGCAGCTCGGACAGGCGGGGGACTGAAGCTTTCTTT.

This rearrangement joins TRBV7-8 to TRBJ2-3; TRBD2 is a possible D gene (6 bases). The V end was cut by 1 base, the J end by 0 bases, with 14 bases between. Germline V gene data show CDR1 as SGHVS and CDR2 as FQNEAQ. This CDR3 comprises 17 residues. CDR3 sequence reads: CASSLVGRGSSTDTQYF. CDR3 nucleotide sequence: TGTGCCAGCAGCTTAGTCGGTCGGGGGTCTAGCACAGATACGCAGTATTTT.

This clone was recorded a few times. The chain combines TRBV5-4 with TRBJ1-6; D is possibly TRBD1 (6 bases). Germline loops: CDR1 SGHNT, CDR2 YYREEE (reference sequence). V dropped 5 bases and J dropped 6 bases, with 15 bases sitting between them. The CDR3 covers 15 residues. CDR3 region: CASRDGTGSNSPLHF. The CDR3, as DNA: TGTGCCAGCAGAGACGGTACAGGGTCTAATTCACCCCTCCACTTT. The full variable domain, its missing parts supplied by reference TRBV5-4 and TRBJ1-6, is ETGVTQSPTHLIKTRGQQVTLRCSSQSGHNTVSWYQQALGQGPQFIFQYYREEENGRGNFPPRFSGLQFPNYSSELNVNALELDDSALYLCASRDGTGSNSPLHFGNGTRLTVT.

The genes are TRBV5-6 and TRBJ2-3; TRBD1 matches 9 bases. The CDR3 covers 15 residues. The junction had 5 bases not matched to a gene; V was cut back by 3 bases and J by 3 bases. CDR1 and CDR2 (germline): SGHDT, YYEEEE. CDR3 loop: CASSSDRGVTDTQYF. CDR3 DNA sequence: TGTGCCAGCAGCTCGGACAGGGGAGTGACAGATACGCAGTATTTT.

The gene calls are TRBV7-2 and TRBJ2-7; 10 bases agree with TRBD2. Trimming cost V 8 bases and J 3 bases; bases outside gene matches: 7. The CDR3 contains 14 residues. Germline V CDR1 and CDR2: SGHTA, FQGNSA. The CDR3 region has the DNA TGTGCCAGCCGATCGGGGACTAGCGTCTACGAGCAGTACTTC. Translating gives CASRSGTSVYEQYF.

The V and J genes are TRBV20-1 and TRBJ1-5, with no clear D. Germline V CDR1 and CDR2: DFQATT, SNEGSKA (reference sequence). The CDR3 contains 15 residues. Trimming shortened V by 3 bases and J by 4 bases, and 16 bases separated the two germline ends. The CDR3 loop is CSASGGPSPNQPQHF. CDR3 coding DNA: TGCAGTGCTAGTGGCGGACCCTCCCCTAATCAGCCCCAGCATTTT.

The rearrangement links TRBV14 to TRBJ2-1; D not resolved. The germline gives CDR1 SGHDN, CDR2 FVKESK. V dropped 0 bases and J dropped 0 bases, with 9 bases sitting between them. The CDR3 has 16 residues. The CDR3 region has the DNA TGTGCCAGCAGCCAAGATGCTGCGGACTCCTACAATGAGCAGTTCTTC. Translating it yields CASSQDAADSYNEQFF. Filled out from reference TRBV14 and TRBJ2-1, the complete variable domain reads EAGVTQFPSHSVIEKGQTVTLRCDPISGHDNLYWYRRVMGKEIKFLLHFVKESKQDESGMPNNRFLAERTGGTYSTLKVQPAELEDSGVYFCASSQDAADSYNEQFFGPGTRLTVL.

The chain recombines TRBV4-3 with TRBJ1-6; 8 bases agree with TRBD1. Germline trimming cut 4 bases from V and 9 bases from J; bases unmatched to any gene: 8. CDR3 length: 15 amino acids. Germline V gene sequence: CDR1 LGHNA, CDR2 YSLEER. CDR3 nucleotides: TGCGCCAGCAGCCGGGGGACAGGACAGGGTTCACCCCTCCACTTT. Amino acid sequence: CASSRGTGQGSPLHF.

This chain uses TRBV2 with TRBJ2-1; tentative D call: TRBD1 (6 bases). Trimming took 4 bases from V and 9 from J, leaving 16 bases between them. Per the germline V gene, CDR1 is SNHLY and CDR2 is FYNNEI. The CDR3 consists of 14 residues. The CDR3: CASSVVQGLGEQFF. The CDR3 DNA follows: TGTGCCAGCAGTGTGGTACAGGGCTTAGGTGAGCAGTTCTTC. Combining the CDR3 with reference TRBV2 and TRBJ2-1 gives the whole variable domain EPEVTQTPSHQVTQMGQEVILRCVPISNHLYFYWYRQILGQKVEFLVSFYNNEISEKSEIFDDQFSVERPDGSNFTLKIRSTKLEDSAMYFCASSVVQGLGEQFFGPGTRLTVL.

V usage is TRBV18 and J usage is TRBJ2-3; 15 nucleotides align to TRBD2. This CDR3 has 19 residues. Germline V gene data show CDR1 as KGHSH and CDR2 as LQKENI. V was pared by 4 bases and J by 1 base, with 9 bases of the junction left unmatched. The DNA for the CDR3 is TGTGCCAGCTCACAGCCGGGACTAGCGGGAGGCTGGGGCACAGATACGCAGTATTTT. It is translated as CASSQPGLAGGWGTDTQYF.

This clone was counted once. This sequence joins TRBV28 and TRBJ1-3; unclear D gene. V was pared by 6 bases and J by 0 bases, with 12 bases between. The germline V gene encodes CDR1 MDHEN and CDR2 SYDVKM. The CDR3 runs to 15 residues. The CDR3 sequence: CASSSGTSSGNTIYF. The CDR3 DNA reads TGTGCCAGCAGCTCCGGAACGAGCTCTGGAAACACCATATATTTT.

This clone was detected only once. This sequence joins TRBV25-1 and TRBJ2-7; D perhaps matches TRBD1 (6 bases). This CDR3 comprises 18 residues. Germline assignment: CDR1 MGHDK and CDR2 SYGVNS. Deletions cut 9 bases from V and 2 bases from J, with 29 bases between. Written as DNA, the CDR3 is TGTGCCAGACCACAGGGCGTAGAACTTAAAGCTAAAACCTACGAGCAGTACTTC. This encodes CARPQGVELKAKTYEQYF.

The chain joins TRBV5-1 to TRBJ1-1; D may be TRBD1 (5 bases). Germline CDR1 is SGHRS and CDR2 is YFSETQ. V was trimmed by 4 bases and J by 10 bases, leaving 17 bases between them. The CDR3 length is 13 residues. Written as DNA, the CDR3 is TGCGCCAGCAGCACGCAACCCCGGGACGCAGCTTTCTTT. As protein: CASSTQPRDAAFF.